This entry is about one T cell receptor (beta chain). Its cognate antigen is unknown. This sample is drawn from a study of vaccination and CD4 T cells after COVID-19. Study details: Convalescent donors totaled six males and four females, including two who were Hispanic.

With the Oncomine TCR Beta short-read assay, DNA from cultured CD4+ T cells was sequenced. TCRdb independently ran MiXCR on the PCR reads; one entry per CDR3 protein. The data contain 25,000 to 30,000 distinct CDR3 sequences, around two fifths of them singletons. Germline V gives CDR1 SGHTA, CDR2 FQGNSA. This CDR3 is 14 amino acids long. V dropped 7 bases and J dropped 7; count of bases not matched to a gene: 12. Time point noted: late sampling 161 to 241 days after vaccination in three convalescent patients. The sample's treatment: roughly 10-day PBMC culture with coronavirus spike peptide pools or control peptides (ViraFEST assay). Following expansion of antigen-specific T cells with peptide pools, ViraFEST then sequenced TCRs.

The chain links TRBV7-2 to TRBJ2-7; 8 nucleotides match TRBD2. The sequences come from CD4+ T cells from blood, cultured in vitro, collected about 7 months after SARS-CoV-2 vaccination. This sequence originates from a human donor who had recovered from COVID-19. CDR3 nucleotides: TGTGCCAGCAATAACGGGAGGGATGAGCGAGAGCAGTACTTC. Amino acid sequence: CASNNGRDEREQYF.